A single sample gave rise to the 9 T cell receptor beta chains below, sequenced in a study of blood T cell repertoires in COVID-19. Profiling relied on immunoSEQ multiplex PCR, and the TCRdb table lists in-frame clones only, not all of them. The data show about 280,000 clones, around 90% seen once. Source material: PBMCs or T cells enriched from blood (not recorded which). These receptors all stem from a woman under 30 with acute COVID-19.

This chain joins TRBV7-9 and TRBJ2-5, with 8 bases that match TRBD2. Germline loops: CDR1 SEHNR, CDR2 FQNEAQ (reference sequence). Trimming removed 0 bases from V and 4 bases from J; junction bases left unmatched: 4. There are 15 residues in the CDR3. The CDR3: CASSLALLAGETQYF. The CDR3, as DNA: TGTGCCAGCAGCTTAGCGTTGCTAGCGGGAGAGACCCAGTACTTC.

The chain couples TRBV13 to TRBJ2-7, with TRBD2 matching 10 bases. CDR1 is PRHDT, CDR2 FYEKMQ, per germline (reference sequence). The CDR3 extends over 15 amino acids. After removal of 5 bases from V and 0 bases from J, the junction contained 4 bases not matched to a gene. CDR3 amino acids: CASSAGLAASYEQYF. Written as DNA, the CDR3 is TGTGCCAGCAGCGCCGGACTAGCGGCCTCCTACGAGCAGTACTTC.

The chain couples TRBV24-1 to TRBJ2-1, with 7 bases that match TRBD2. V shed 5 bases and J 6 bases; nucleotides not matched to a gene: 6. The CDR3 has 14 residues. Germline CDR1 is KGHDR and CDR2 is SFDVKD. The CDR3 sequence: CATSGSSGANEQFF. The CDR3 DNA reads as TGTGCCACCAGTGGATCCAGCGGGGCCAATGAGCAGTTCTTC.

The chain couples TRBV10-2 to TRBJ2-7; 11 bases match TRBD2. Germline V gives CDR1 WSHSY, CDR2 SAAADI. The ends lost 6 bases at V and 0 bases at J; junction bases unmatched: 4. The CDR3 contains 15 residues. This CDR3 is CASSPLAGGSYEQYF. DNA for the CDR3: TGCGCCAGCAGCCCTCTAGCGGGAGGCTCCTACGAGCAGTACTTC.

V is TRBV5-1 and J is TRBJ2-7, with D tentatively TRBD2 (6 bases). This CDR3 spans 13 amino acids. Trimming took 3 bases from V and 3 from J, leaving 10 bases between them. Looked up from germline, CDR1 is SGHRS and CDR2 is YFSETQ. The CDR3 bases are TGCGCCAGCAGCTGGGGACTGAGCTACGAGCAGTACTTC. Its translation is CASSWGLSYEQYF.

This clone was observed once. The chain employs TRBV3-1 (or the pseudogene TRBV3-2) and TRBJ2-7, with D possibly matching TRBD2 (5 bases). Trimming took 3 bases from V and 2 from J, leaving 14 bases between them. Germline V lookup: CDR1 LGHDT, CDR2 YNNKEL (reference sequence). The CDR3 has 15 residues. The CDR3 DNA reads as TGTGCCAGCAGCCATACTAGGGAATTTACCTACGAGCAGTACTTC. Translated, it gives CASSHTREFTYEQYF.

The rearrangement links TRBV28 to TRBJ1-2; D gene unclear. Trimming stripped 3 bases from V and 7 bases from J, with 9 bases between. CDR1 is MDHEN, CDR2 SYDVKM, per germline. The CDR3 loop spans 12 amino acids. CDR3 sequence reads: CASSLSVIGYTF. The CDR3 DNA sequence: TGTGCCAGCAGTTTGAGTGTTATTGGCTACACCTTC.

In DNA, the CDR3 is TGTGCCAGCAGCCAGGACTCCCGCCGGGTCACAGATACGCAGTATTTT. This codes for CASSQDSRRVTDTQYF. The rearrangement links TRBV14 to TRBJ2-3; perhaps TRBD2 as D (5 bases). The V end was cut by 3 bases, the J end by 2 bases, with 15 bases between. Germline V gene lookup returns CDR1 SGHDN and CDR2 FVKESK. CDR3 size: 16 residues.

This clone turned up a few times. Other DNA sequences in this specimen translate into the identical CDR3. This chain uses TRBV4-3 with TRBJ2-1; 10 nucleotides match TRBD1. The CDR3 loop spans 15 amino acids. V dropped 4 bases and J dropped 3; count of bases not matched to a gene: 3. In germline, CDR1 is LGHNA, CDR2 YSLEER. This CDR3 reads CASSLGTGVYNEQFF. The DNA of the CDR3 is TGCGCCAGCAGCCTCGGGACAGGGGTCTACAATGAGCAGTTCTTC.